This TCR beta chain came from a study of blood T cell repertoires in COVID-19 (TCRdb year 2020). Study-wide context: Samples from collaborators originated in the United States, Italy and Spain and spanned both the acute and convalescent phases of COVID-19. The prospective study material was composed of cDNA or gDNA derived from T cells, B-cell-depleted T cells, or PBMCs. The dataset comprised deeply sampled blood TCRbeta repertoires from subjects exposed to, actively infected with, or recovered from COVID-19. A freely available public database, intended as a resource for researchers studying the immune response to SARS-CoV-2, is where the repertoires were released. Samples came from the ongoing ImmuneRACE study (first 160 participants) plus 1,254 subjects from 6 global collaborators. Nearly every sample came with metadata listing a de-identified subject ID, COVID-19 status, age in years and sex. HLA class I and class II types, where available, came from metadata supplied by the sample provider rather than from assay-based typing. What the authors observed across the whole study: How much clinical and demographic metadata was included differed by source and by participant, and the metadata was provided uncurated.

One collaborating source in Seattle enrolled patients while the patients were actively infected and followed the patients over time throughout the course of disease. Whole blood was collected in K2EDTA tubes by collaborating institutions according to the institutions' own protocols. For TCRbeta analysis, collaborators shipped samples as frozen whole blood, isolated PBMCs, or DNA extracted from either of those sample types. On this clone itself: Its antigen is currently not known. Per-nucleotide qualities are absent, and no much larger clonotype sits a single base away.

The germline V gene provides CDR1 SGHTA and CDR2 FQGNSA. V loses 0 bases, J loses 6 bases, and the germline ends lie 6 bases apart. From cysteine to phenylalanine, the CDR3 is 13 amino acids long. The sequence is cut down to CDR3 DNA, 39 bases in frame from base 1. The immunoSEQ Assay, a bias-controlled multiplex PCR, was used to amplify TCRbeta CDR3 regions from genomic DNA. In the authors' own workflow: The number of nucleated cells in each sample was estimated by amplification of reference gene primers within the assay. To quantify the absolute abundance of each unique TCRbeta CDR3 rearrangement, sequence reads were collapsed and filtered. For each sample, productive Simpson clonality was calculated as the square root of Simpson's diversity index over productive rearrangements. Entries here come from immuneACCESS through TCRdb and include only in-frame sequences with V and J called. Some clones fail to appear in such tables; in the studies checked, an unresolved V gene covers under half of the shortfall, and the cause of the remainder is unknown. V, J and clone size were drawn from that table, and D and trimming were deduced from the DNA. Present in this sample are about 89,000 clones, more than 65% of which were seen just once. Together, the top ten hold over 5.5% of the sample.

The receptor was isolated from a man in his 70s with COVID-19, enrolled during active disease. The chain was built from TRBV7-2 and TRBJ2-1, with the D segment identity uncertain. Sequenced: peripheral blood. The DNA sequence is given as TGTGCCAGCAGCTTAGCCTATCCCAATGAGCAGTTCTTC. Its protein is CASSLAYPNEQFF.